This TCR beta chain was profiled in a study of T cells expressing NK-cell markers. For the study at large: According to the study, TCR beta repertoires originated from sorted CD3+CD56+NKG2C+, CD3+CD56+NKG2C- and CD3+CD56-NKG2C+ T cells. Study-wide results and limits: In several donors, dominant clonotypes made up about 28.3-60.1% of CD3+CD56-NKG2C+ cells.

Scientists made TCR beta cDNA using 5'RACE template switching with UMIs. From the 5' RACE reads, TCRdb lists one entry per CDR3 protein and no DNA. This specimen shows 150,000 to 170,000 distinct CDR3 sequences; the ten leading clones hold roughly 35%. To note about this clonotype: The antigen is unknown.

Germline V gene sequence: CDR1 SGHAT, CDR2 FQNNGV. CDR3 length equals 14 residues. Sequenced sample: blood T cells: a sorted CD56 or NKG2C T cell subset, CD4+ or CD8+ T cells, or bulk PBMC T cells (not recorded which). This clonotype originated in a woman in her 50s in good health. J is TRBJ2-3 and V is TRBV11-2; TCRdb's D call, TRBD1, is unchecked because there is no DNA. CDR3 region: CASSWDPTTDTQYF.